This T cell receptor (beta chain) was observed in a study of T cell responses to AZD1222 COVID-19 vaccine. Findings and limits, study-wide: Donors skewed white British and female; clonal diversity was possibly underestimated. Along spike, vaccine-associated CD4 TCRs were found throughout, with dominance at 160-218 and 743-854. Recipients of AZD1222 seropositive at baseline numbered only six or seven. Sampling that yielded the repertoires occurred only after the peak T cell response.

CDR3 length: 16 amino acids. After removal of 6 bases from V and 3 bases from J, the junction contained 8 bases not matched to a gene. Germline lookup yields CDR1 SGHAT and CDR2 FQNNGV. Profiled with immunoSEQ multiplex PCR; TCRdb holds only in-frame clones, not every one. The sample yields 100,000 to 150,000 clones, roughly 87% seen once. About this clone itself: Antigen specificity is unknown.

The source material was peripheral blood, sampled on day 0 of MenACWY control vaccination. The clonotype was recovered from an adult in good health. The chain links TRBV11-2 to TRBJ2-2; TRBD2 agrees at 9 bases. The CDR3 nucleotides are TGTGCCAGCAGGCTAGAGGTAGCGGGGGACACCGGGGAGCTGTTTTTT. Amino acid sequence: CASRLEVAGDTGELFF.